This is a list of T cell receptor beta chains from one sample in a study of T cell responses to AZD1222 COVID-19 vaccine. Repertoires were generated with immunoSEQ multiplex PCR, while TCRdb's copy carries only in-frame clones and drops some. The sample records about 170,000 clones, over 90% being singletons. Here the sequenced sample was peripheral blood, taken on day 0 of AZD1222 vaccination. These receptors originate from an adult in good health. Both conserved end residues are part of each CDR3. Fields, in order: V gene, CDR3 protein.

TRBV5-1 CASSYGQGATDTQYF
TRBV4-1 CASSYPPGLGGKEKLFF
TRBV6-5 CASRSTGAANYGYTF
TRBV14 CASSQEGQTEAFF
TRBV29-1 CSVEARGHGNTIYF
TRBV6-5 CASIRGWNTEAFF
TRBV20-1 CSAVQGTGYTF
TRBV18 CASSPSSGTAHTEAFF
TRBV5-8 CASSLESGSNTGELFF
TRBV6-1 CASSEYGGFFYEQYF
TRBV5-1 CASSPTGSSYNEQFF
TRBV7-8 CASSLDRGATNEKLFF
TRBV2 CASSQGRVETQYF
TRBV11-2 CASSSVPRTGELFF
TRBV28 CASSTRQGQETQYF
TRBV3-1/TRBV3-2 CASAPAPEYQETQYF
TRBV6-5 CASSYSQGSIYNEQFF
TRBV6-2/TRBV6-3 CASSRGGSYEQYF
TRBV10-2 CASRGGAVIDEQFF
TRBV18 CASSPVADEQYF
TRBV19 CASSMEGIGGQPQHF
TRBV2 CASTMTSGRRETQYF
TRBV7-6 CASSLEAVNTEAFF
TRBV7-9 CASSLEGGAGEQYF
TRBV16 CASSRSTTGVYNEQFF
TRBV7-2 CASSPSGGLTYEQYF
TRBV10-3 CAIAGQGNTEAFF
TRBV6-5 CASIAPRGGPHEQYF
TRBV14 CASRTGSTSGANVLTF
TRBV3-1/TRBV3-2 CASSSKINQPQHF
TRBV3-1/TRBV3-2 CASSLVYGTSGSGEQFF
TRBV19 CASSIRGSAFYGYTF
TRBV5-6 CASSLDVVLAKNIQYF
TRBV27 CASSLSLPKVTEAFF
TRBV7-9 CASSLGRDGRLEAFF
TRBV29-1 CSAADPLDIQYF
TRBV3-1/TRBV3-2 CASSQAGSKHNEQFF
TRBV10-2 CARGQGRSNQPQHF
TRBV18 CASSPYRNYYAGQSNTEAFF
TRBV3-1/TRBV3-2 CASSLGLPGEQFF
TRBV10-1 CASSPADRETNTEAFF
TRBV29-1 CSARTARTEAFF
TRBV19 CASRRASELRTEAFF
TRBV5-1 CASSSRTGGLLTEAFF
TRBV14 CASSQQIGATDTQYF
TRBV19 CASSRQNSPLHF
TRBV6-5 CASSIYPDTGELFF